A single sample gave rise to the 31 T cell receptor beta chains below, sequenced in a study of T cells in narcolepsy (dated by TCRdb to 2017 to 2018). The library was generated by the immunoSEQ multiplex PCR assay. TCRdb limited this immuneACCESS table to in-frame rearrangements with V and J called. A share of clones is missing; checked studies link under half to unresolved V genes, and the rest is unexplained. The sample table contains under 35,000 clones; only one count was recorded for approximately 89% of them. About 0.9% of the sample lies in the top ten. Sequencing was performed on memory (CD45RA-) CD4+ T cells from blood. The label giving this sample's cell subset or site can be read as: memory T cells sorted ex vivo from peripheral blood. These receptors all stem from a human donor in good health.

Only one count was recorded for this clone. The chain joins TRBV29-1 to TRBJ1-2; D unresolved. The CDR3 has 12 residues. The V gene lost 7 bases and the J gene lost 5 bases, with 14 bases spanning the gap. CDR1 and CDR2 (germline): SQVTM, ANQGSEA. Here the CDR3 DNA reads TGCAGCGCAAGGAGGGCGAAGTATGGCTACACCTTC. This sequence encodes CSARRAKYGYTF.

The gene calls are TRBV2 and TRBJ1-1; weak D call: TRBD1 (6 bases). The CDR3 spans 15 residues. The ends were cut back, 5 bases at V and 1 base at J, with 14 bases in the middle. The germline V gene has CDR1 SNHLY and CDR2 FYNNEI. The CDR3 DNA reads TGTGCCAGCAGTCCCAGACAGGTCACGAACACTGAAGCTTTCTTT. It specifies CASSPRQVTNTEAFF.

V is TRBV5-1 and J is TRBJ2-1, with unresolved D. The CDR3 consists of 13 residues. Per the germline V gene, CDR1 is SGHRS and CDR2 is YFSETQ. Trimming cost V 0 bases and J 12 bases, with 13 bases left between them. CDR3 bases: TGCGCCAGCAGCTTGGCCGGTAGATCGGCGCAGTTCTTC. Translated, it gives CASSLAGRSAQFF.

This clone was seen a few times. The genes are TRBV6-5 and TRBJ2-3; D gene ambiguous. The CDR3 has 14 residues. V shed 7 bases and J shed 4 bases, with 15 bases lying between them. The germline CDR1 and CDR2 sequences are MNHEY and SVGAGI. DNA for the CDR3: TGTGCCAGCAAGAGCGATAGTGACGCAGATACGCAGTATTTT. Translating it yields CASKSDSDADTQYF.

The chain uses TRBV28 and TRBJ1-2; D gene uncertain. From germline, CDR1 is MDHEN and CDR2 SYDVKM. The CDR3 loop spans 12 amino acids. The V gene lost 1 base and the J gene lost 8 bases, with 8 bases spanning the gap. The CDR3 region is CASSLFGSGYTF. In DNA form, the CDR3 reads TGTGCCAGCAGTTTATTCGGGTCCGGCTACACCTTC.

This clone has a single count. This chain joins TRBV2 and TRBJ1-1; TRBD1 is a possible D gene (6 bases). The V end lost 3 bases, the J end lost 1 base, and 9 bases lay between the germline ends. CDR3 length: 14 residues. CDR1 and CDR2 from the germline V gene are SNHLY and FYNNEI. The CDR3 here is CASSDPDRNTEAFF. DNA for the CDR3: TGTGCCAGCAGTGATCCGGACAGGAACACTGAAGCTTTCTTT.

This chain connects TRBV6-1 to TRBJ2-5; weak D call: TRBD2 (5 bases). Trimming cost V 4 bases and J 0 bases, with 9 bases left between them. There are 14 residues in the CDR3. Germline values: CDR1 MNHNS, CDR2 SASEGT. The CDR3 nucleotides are TGTGCCAGCAGTGTGGGGAGTCACCAAGAGACCCAGTACTTC. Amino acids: CASSVGSHQETQYF.

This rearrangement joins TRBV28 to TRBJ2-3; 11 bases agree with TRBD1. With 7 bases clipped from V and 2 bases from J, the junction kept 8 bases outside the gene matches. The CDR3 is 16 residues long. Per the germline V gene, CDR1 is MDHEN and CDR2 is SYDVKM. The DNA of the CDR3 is TGTGCCAGCACCAAGGACAGGGGGCTAACCACAGATACGCAGTATTTT. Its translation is CASTKDRGLTTDTQYF.

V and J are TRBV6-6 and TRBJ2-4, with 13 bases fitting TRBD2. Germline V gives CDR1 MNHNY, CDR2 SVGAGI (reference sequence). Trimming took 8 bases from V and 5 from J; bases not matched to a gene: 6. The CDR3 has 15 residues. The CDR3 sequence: CASGTSGRAENIQYF. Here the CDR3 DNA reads TGTGCCAGCGGTACTAGCGGGAGGGCCGAAAACATTCAGTACTTC.

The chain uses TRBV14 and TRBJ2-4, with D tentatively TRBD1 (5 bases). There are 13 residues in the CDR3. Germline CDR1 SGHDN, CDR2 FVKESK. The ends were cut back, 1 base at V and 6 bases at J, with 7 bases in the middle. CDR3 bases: TGTGCCAGCAGCCAAGTTAGGGGAAACATTCAGTACTTC. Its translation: CASSQVRGNIQYF.

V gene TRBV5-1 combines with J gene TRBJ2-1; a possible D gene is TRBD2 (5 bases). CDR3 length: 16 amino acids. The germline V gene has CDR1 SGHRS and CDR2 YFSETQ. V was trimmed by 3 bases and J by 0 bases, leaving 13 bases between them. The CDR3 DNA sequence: TGCGCCAGCAGCTCGGGATCCTCCAGCTCCTACAATGAGCAGTTCTTC. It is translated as CASSSGSSSSYNEQFF.

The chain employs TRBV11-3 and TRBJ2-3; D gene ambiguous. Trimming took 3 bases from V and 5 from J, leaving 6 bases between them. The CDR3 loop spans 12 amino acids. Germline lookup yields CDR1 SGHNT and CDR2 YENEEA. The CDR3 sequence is CASSFRRDTQYF. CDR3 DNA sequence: TGTGCCAGCAGCTTCCGGAGAGATACGCAGTATTTT.

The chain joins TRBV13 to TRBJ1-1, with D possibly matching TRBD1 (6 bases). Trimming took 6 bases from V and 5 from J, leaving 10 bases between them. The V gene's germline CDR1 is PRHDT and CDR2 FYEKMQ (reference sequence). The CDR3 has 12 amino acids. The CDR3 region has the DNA TGTGCCAGCAGGCGGACAGTTACTGAAGCTTTCTTT. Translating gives CASRRTVTEAFF. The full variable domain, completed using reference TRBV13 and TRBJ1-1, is AAGVIQSPRHLIKEKRETATLKCYPIPRHDTVYWYQQGPGQDPQFLISFYEKMQSDKGSIPDRFSAQQFSDYHSELNMSSLELGDSALYFCASRRTVTEAFFGQGTRLTVV.

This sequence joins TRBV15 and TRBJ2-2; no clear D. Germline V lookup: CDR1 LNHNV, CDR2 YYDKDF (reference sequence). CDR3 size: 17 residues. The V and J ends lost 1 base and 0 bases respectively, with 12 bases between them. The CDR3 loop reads CATSRGYPNANTGELFF. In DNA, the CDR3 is TGTGCCACCAGCAGAGGCTATCCGAATGCGAACACCGGGGAGCTGTTTTTT.

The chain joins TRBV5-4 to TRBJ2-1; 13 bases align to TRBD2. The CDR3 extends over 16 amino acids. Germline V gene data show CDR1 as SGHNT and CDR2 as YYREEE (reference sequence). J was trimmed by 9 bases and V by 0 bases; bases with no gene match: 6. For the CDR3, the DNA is TGTGCCAGCAGCTTGGTGGGACTAGCGGGGCTCGGTGAGCAGTTCTTC. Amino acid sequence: CASSLVGLAGLGEQFF.

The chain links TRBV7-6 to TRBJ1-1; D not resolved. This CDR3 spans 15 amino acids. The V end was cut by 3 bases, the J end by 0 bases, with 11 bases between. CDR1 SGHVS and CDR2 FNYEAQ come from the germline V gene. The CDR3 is CASSFEPGLNTEAFF. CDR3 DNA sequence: TGTGCCAGCAGCTTTGAACCGGGCCTGAACACTGAAGCTTTCTTT.

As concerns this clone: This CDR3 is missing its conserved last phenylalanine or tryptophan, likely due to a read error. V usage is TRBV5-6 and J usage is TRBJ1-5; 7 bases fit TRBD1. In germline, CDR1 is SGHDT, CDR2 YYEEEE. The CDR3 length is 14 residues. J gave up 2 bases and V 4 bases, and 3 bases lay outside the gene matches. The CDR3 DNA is TGTGCCAGCAGCCGAAGGGGGCGCAATCAGCCCCAGCATTCT. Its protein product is CASSRRGRNQPQHS.

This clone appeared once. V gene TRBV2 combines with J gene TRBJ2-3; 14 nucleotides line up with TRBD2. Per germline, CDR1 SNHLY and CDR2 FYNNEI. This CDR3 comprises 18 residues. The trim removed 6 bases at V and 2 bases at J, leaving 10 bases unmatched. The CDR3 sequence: CASRKLGLAGAHTDTQYF. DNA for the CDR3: TGTGCCAGCAGGAAACTGGGACTAGCGGGGGCGCACACAGATACGCAGTATTTT. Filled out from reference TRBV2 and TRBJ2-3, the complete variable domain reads EPEVTQTPSHQVTQMGQEVILRCVPISNHLYFYWYRQILGQKVEFLVSFYNNEISEKSEIFDDQFSVERPDGSNFTLKIRSTKLEDSAMYFCASRKLGLAGAHTDTQYFGPGTRLTVL.

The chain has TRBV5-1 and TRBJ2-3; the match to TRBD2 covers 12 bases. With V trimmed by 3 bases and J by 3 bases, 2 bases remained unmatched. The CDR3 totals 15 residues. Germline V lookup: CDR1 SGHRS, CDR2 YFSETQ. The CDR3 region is CASSSSGGATDTQYF. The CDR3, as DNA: TGCGCCAGCAGCTCTAGCGGGGGGGCAACAGATACGCAGTATTTT. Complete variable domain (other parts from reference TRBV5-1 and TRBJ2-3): KAGVTQTPRYLIKTRGQQVTLSCSPISGHRSVSWYQQTPGQGLQFLFEYFSETQRNKGNFPGRFSGRQFSNSRSEMNVSTLELGDSALYLCASSSSGGATDTQYFGPGTRLTVL.

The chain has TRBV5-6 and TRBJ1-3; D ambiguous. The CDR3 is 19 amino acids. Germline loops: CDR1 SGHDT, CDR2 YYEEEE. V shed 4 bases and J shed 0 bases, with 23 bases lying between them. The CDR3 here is CASSLLGRHGAISGNTIYF. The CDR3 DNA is TGTGCCAGCAGCCTTTTAGGTCGACATGGCGCGATCTCTGGAAACACCATATATTTT.

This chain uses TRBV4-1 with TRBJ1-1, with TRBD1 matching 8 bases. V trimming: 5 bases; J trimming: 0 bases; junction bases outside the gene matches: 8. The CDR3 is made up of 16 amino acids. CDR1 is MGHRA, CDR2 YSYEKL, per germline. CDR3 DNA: TGCGCCAGCAGCTCTCGGACAGGGAGTATGAACACTGAAGCTTTCTTT. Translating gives CASSSRTGSMNTEAFF.

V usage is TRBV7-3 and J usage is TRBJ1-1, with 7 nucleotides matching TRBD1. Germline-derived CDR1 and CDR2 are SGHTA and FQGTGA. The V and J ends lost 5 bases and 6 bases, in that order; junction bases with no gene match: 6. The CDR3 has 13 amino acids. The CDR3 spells CASSQQGMSEAFF. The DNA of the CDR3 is TGTGCCAGCAGCCAACAGGGGATGTCTGAAGCTTTCTTT.

The CDR3 nucleotides are TGTGCCAGCAGCTTCGCGGGGCCCCGCACAGATACGCAGTATTTT. It specifies CASSFAGPRTDTQYF. The gene calls are TRBV7-6 and TRBJ2-3, with D tentatively TRBD2 (6 bases). Germline V CDR1 and CDR2: SGHVS, FNYEAQ. The CDR3 is made up of 15 amino acids. With 3 bases removed from V and 1 base from J, the gap between germline ends came to 11 bases.

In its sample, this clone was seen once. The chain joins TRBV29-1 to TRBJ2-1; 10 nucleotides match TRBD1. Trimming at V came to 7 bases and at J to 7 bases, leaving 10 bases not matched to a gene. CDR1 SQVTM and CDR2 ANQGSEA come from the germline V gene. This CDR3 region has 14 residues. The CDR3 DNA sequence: TGCAGCGCCCGTAGGGGGACAGGGGATAATGAGCAGTTCTTC. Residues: CSARRGTGDNEQFF.

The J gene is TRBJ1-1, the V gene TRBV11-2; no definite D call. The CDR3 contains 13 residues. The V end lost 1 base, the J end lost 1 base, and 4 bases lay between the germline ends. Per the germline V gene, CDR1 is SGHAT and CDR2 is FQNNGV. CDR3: CASSLAGNTEAFF. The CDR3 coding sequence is TGTGCCAGCAGCTTAGCGGGGAACACTGAAGCTTTCTTT.

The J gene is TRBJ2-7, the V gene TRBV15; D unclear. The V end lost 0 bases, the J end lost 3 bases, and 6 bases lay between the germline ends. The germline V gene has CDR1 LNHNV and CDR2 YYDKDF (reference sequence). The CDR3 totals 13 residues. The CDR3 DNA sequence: TGTGCCACCAGCAGAGAAGACATCTACGAGCAGTACTTC. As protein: CATSREDIYEQYF.

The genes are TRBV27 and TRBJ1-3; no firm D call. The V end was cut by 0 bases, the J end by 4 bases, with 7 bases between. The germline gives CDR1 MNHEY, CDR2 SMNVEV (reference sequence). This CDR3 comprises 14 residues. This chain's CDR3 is CASSLSIQGNTIYF. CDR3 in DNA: TGTGCCAGCAGTTTATCGATCCAGGGAAACACCATATATTTT.

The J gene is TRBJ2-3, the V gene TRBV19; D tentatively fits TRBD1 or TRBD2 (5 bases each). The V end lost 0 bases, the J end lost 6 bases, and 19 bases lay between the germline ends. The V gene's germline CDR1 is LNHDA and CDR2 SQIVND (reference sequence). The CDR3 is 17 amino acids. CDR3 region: CASSIDIFRGGSDTQYF. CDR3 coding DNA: TGTGCCAGTAGTATAGATATTTTTCGGGGCGGTTCGGATACGCAGTATTTT. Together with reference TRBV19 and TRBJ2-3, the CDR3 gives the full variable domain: DGGITQSPKYLFRKEGQNVTLSCEQNLNHDAMYWYRQDPGQGLRLIYYSQIVNDFQKGDIAEGYSVSREKKESFPLTVTSAQKNPTAFYLCASSIDIFRGGSDTQYFGPGTRLTVL.

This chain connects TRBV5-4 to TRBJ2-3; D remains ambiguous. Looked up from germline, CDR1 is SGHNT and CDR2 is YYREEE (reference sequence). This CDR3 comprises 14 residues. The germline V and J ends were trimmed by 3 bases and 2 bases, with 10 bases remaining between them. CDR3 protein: CASSSRAATDTQYF. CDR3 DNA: TGTGCCAGCAGCTCACGGGCCGCCACAGATACGCAGTATTTT.

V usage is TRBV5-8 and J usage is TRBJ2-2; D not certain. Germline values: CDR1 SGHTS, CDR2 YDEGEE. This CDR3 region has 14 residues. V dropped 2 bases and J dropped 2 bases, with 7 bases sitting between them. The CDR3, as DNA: TGTGCCAGCAGCTTTAGGTCAAACACCGGGGAGCTGTTTTTT. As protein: CASSFRSNTGELFF.

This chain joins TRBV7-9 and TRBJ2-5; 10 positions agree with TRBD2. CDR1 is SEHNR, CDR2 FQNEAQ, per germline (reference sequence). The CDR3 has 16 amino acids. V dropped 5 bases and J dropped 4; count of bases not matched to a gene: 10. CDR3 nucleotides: TGTGCCAGCAGCCAAGGAGTTGCTAGCGGGAGAGAGACCCAGTACTTC. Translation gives CASSQGVASGRETQYF.